The text below deals with one T cell receptor (beta chain). Its antigen is unknown. RNA in amounts of about 0.5 to 1 ug was reverse transcribed with random hexamers. An immunoSEQ multiplex PCR amplified TCR beta CDR3 over 54 Vbeta and 13 Jbeta. TCRdb used MiXCR to reprocess the immunoSEQ multiplex PCR reads, holding one entry per CDR3 protein. There are 75,000 to 95,000 distinct CDR3 sequences in the sample; roughly 96% occur only once, and approximately 0.62% lies in the top ten. This record comes from a study of CD8 T cells in Susac syndrome. Study-wide results and limits: Individuals included in the TCR sequencing and HLA analysis were acknowledged by the study to be relatively few in number.

The CDR3 consists of 18 residues. Trimming removed 2 bases at V and 6 bases at J, with 25 bases between. CD8+ and CD4+ T cells circulating in blood were sequenced for TCR beta. The sequence came from a human donor with Susac syndrome. The sequenced sample consisted of CD8+ T cells from PBMCs. V and J are TRBV23-1 and TRBJ1-1; no definite D call. TRBV23-1 is recorded as an ORF, its role being uncertain. In DNA, the CDR3 is TGCGCCAGCAGTCAACCGCTTAAAAACACGAACGCCAACGCTGAAGCTTTCTTT. It encodes CASSQPLKNTNANAEAFF.